Listed below are T cell receptor beta chains from one sample, sequenced in a study of blood T cell repertoires in COVID-19. Data came from immunoSEQ multiplex PCR; TCRdb stores just in-frame clones and leaves some out. The sample consists of some 70,000 clones, 70% to 85% of them appearing once. The specimen sequenced was peripheral blood. The receptor set was obtained from a woman aged 65 to 85 with acute or convalescent COVID-19. Both conserved end residues are part of each CDR3. Each record gives: D gene, J gene, clone size, V gene, CDR3 protein, CDR3 DNA. D genes are given only for firm matches. Size is stated for part of the rows, as once, few or many counts, or as a class when the clone is expanded.

>TRBD1|TRBJ1-5|-|TRBV3-1/TRBV3-2
CASSPGTGGFQPQHF
TGTGCCAGCAGCCCCGGGACAGGGGGCTTTCAGCCCCAGCATTTT
>-|TRBJ1-5|-|TRBV19
CASSQTGNNQPQHF
TGTGCCAGTAGCCAAACAGGGAACAATCAGCCCCAGCATTTT
>TRBD1|TRBJ1-5|-|TRBV19
CASSQDRGVTLGNQPQHF
TGTGCCAGTAGTCAAGACAGGGGGGTCACGCTCGGCAATCAGCCCCAGCATTTT
>-|TRBJ1-5|-|TRBV5-1
CASSLGPEQPQHF
TGCGCCAGCAGCTTGGGTCCGGAGCAGCCCCAGCATTTT
>-|TRBJ1-3|-|TRBV5-8
CASSRDPSSGNTIYF
TGTGCCAGCAGCCGAGATCCGAGCTCTGGAAACACCATATATTTT
>-|TRBJ1-1|-|TRBV30
CAWKGGLAAFF
TGTGCCTGGAAAGGCGGGTTGGCGGCTTTCTTT
>-|TRBJ2-1|-|TRBV30
CAWSRGLGGLGSEQFF
TGTGCCTGGTCGAGGGGGCTAGGGGGGCTAGGAAGTGAGCAGTTCTTC
>TRBD1|TRBJ1-5|-|TRBV19
CASGQGTSQPQHF
TGTGCCAGTGGACAGGGAACGAGCCAGCCCCAGCATTTT
>-|TRBJ1-4|-|TRBV3-1/TRBV3-2
CASSQLRGTTNEKLFF
TGTGCCAGCAGCCAACTGAGGGGGACGACTAATGAAAAACTGTTTTTT
>TRBD2|TRBJ2-1|-|TRBV7-3
CASSPSGGDYNEQFF
TGTGCCAGCAGCCCTAGCGGGGGGGATTACAATGAGCAGTTCTTC
>-|TRBJ2-1|few|TRBV12-3/TRBV12-4
CASSFNSGNEQFF
TGTGCCAGCAGTTTCAATTCAGGGAATGAGCAGTTCTTC
>TRBD2|TRBJ2-7|once|TRBV18
CASSPLVSGSYEQYF
TGTGCCAGCTCTCCCTTGGTTAGCGGGAGCTACGAGCAGTACTTC
>TRBD1|TRBJ1-4|-|TRBV7-2
CASSLTQGVEKLFF
TGTGCCAGCAGCTTAACTCAGGGGGTAGAAAAACTGTTTTTT
>-|TRBJ2-4|once|TRBV6-1
CASSDETPIAKNIQYF
TGTGCCAGCAGTGACGAGACACCTATAGCCAAAAACATTCAGTACTTC
>TRBD2|TRBJ2-7|-|TRBV3-1/TRBV3-2
CASSQATSGNYEQYF
TGTGCCAGCAGCCAAGCGACTAGCGGGAACTACGAGCAGTACTTC
>-|TRBJ1-5|-|TRBV6-6
CASTPLKDQPQHF
TGTGCCAGCACCCCACTAAAGGATCAGCCCCAGCATTTT
>-|TRBJ2-3|-|TRBV4-2
CASSNTGRTDTQYF
TGTGCCAGCAGTAACACAGGGCGGACAGATACGCAGTATTTT
>TRBD1|TRBJ2-5|-|TRBV7-6
CASSLLGQGVRGETQYF
TGTGCCAGCAGCTTATTGGGACAGGGGGTACGAGGGGAGACCCAGTACTTC
>TRBD1|TRBJ2-3|once|TRBV29-1
CSVIRGQGTDTQYF
TGCAGCGTCATAAGGGGACAGGGCACAGATACGCAGTATTTT
>-|TRBJ2-7|-|TRBV7-3
CASSLGQGNYEQYF
TGTGCCAGCAGCTTAGGTCAGGGCAACTACGAGCAGTACTTC
>-|TRBJ1-5|once|TRBV2
CASIADTNQPQHF
TGTGCCAGCATTGCCGACACAAATCAGCCCCAGCATTTT
>TRBD2|TRBJ2-1|-|TRBV9
CASSSGTSGSEQFF
TGTGCCAGCAGCTCCGGGACTAGCGGGAGCGAGCAGTTCTTC
>-|TRBJ1-3|few|TRBV30
CAWSVQGNTIYF
TGTGCCTGGAGTGTACAGGGAAACACCATATATTTT
>TRBD1|TRBJ2-5|-|TRBV9
CASSVTTGPGETQYF
TGTGCCAGCAGCGTAACGACAGGGCCCGGGGAGACCCAGTACTTC
>TRBD2|TRBJ2-1|-|TRBV27
CASSSLTTSGLYNEQFF
TGTGCCAGCAGTTCCCTCACGACTAGCGGGCTCTACAATGAGCAGTTCTTC
>-|TRBJ2-3|-|TRBV6-4
CASSDGLRPDTQYF
TGTGCCAGCAGTGATGGACTGCGACCAGATACGCAGTATTTT
>-|TRBJ2-7|-|TRBV11-2
CASSLARTPSGEQYF
TGTGCCAGCAGCTTAGCCCGGACTCCCTCTGGGGAGCAGTACTTC
>-|TRBJ1-1|-|TRBV5-4
CASSLDPTGINTEAFF
TGTGCCAGCAGCTTGGACCCCACAGGGATCAACACTGAAGCTTTCTTT
>-|TRBJ1-1|once|TRBV1
CTSDPGVVNTEAFF
TGCACCAGCGACCCGGGGGTAGTGAACACTGAAGCTTTCTTT
>-|TRBJ2-2|-|TRBV7-6
CASSLGSPTRTGELFF
TGTGCCAGCAGCTTAGGGTCACCCACTCGCACCGGGGAGCTGTTTTTT